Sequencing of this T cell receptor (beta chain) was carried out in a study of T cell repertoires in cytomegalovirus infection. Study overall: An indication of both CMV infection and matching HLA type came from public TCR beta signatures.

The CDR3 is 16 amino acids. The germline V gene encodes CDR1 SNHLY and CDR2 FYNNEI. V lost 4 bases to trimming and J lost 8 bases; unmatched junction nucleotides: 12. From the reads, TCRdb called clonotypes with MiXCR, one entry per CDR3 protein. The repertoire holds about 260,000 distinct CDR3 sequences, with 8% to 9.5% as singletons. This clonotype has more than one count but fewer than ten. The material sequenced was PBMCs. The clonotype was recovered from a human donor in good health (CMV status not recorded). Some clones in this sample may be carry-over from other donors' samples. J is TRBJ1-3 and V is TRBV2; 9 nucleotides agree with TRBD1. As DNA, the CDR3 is TGTGCCAGCAGTGGGATAGGGACAGGGCGCGGAGACACCATATATTTT. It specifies CASSGIGTGRGDTIYF. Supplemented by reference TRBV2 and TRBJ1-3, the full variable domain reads EPEVTQTPSHQVTQMGQEVILRCVPISNHLYFYWYRQILGQKVEFLVSFYNNEISEKSEIFDDQFSVERPDGSNFTLKIRSTKLEDSAMYFCASSGIGTGRGDTIYFGEGSWLTVV.